This T cell receptor beta chain came from a study of regulatory T cells in long-lasting Graves disease (dated by TCRdb to the early 2020s). Notes on the research overall: Persistent Graves' disease was defined as antithyroid drug treatment for over 5 years with persistently positive TSH receptor autoantibodies. TCR sequencing covered about 13 persistent and around 20 newly diagnosed Graves' disease patients, some 33 samples in total. The study was registered as a clinical trial and conducted in China. Patients with persistent Graves' disease were compared with patients with newly diagnosed Graves' disease using TCR sequencing and RNA sequencing of peripheral blood. Antithyroid drugs had been taken for approximately 9.5 years on average by persistent Graves' disease patients in the clinical cohort.

The meaning of the sample's time point label: persistent/refractory GD, antithyroid drugs over 5 years with positive TRAb. For both TCR sequencing and RNA sequencing, RNA was extracted from PBMCs in TRIzol. Graves' disease was diagnosed according to American Thyroid Association guidelines. Patients were recruited from an endocrinology department in Xi'an, China. Each patient gave about 10 milliliters of peripheral blood, collected in an EDTA anticoagulant tube. PBMCs were isolated by Ficoll Paque Plus density gradient separation without further T cell sorting. An Agilent 2100 Bioanalyzer and agarose gel were used to assess RNA quality, and a NanoDrop 2000 was used to measure RNA concentration. CDR1 is given as SGHTA and CDR2 as FQGNSA, both from the germline V gene. Measured from the cysteine to the phenylalanine, the CDR3 is 14 residues long. Solely the CDR3 DNA is kept, with 42 bases framed from the first base. V is reduced by 1 base and J by 6 bases, leaving a spacing of 10 bases between them.

The library relied on multiplex PCR. The sequencing machine was an Illumina HiSeq 4000. iRepertoire HTBI primers and Arm-PCR amplification of CDR3 regions were used to construct TCR beta libraries. Gel purification was performed on PCR products prior to sequencing. In the source study's methods: Across samples, 60 to 80 TRBV and 13 to 15 TRBJ segments were identified and used for gene usage analysis of CDR3 amino acid clonotypes. Filtered high-quality paired reads were merged into contigs using COPE and FqMerger. Contigs were aligned with BLAST to IMGT TRBV, TRBD and TRBJ reference genes, and CDR3 was defined per IMGT. Any clonotype with a frequency above 0.1% was classified as a highly expanded clone. Shannon entropy served as the measure of repertoire diversity, while the Gini coefficient captured V-J evenness. A clonotype was considered public if more than one individual shared it. TCRdb redid the processing of the public reads, applying fastp at Q25 and MiXCR, and retained in-frame beta chains. Rows with one shared CDR3 protein collapse into an entry with the most common genes and DNA. TCRdb's processing, not the authors' own work, is the source of the V and J calls. This sample lists roughly 450,000 distinct CDR3 sequences; roughly 20% were detected once. Of the sample, 7% to 9.5% falls within the top ten clones.

This clonotype was picked up many times. No antigen is known for it. No base qualities exist here, and no much larger clone lies one base off it. Broader findings and caveats from the paper: Lower TCR Shannon entropy and fewer highly expanded clones were observed in persistent Graves' disease patients than in newly diagnosed patients, which suggested clonal expansion. Sequencing and analysis were restricted to the TCR beta chain. Persistent patients shared more public clonotypes among themselves (over 2,500) than newly diagnosed patients did (approximately 900). Because the primary lesion, thyroid tissue, could not be accessed, the study looked at peripheral blood alone. The small sample size was acknowledged by the authors as a limitation that may reduce accuracy. Persistent disease showed preferential use of TRBV28, TRBJ1-2 and TRBJ2-5, whereas newly diagnosed disease favored TRBV20-1 and TRBJ2-1.

The sequence was collected from a female donor with Graves disease. The V and J segments used are TRBV7-2 and TRBJ1-5; a weak D assignment points to TRBD1 (5 bases agree). The specimen comprised peripheral blood mononuclear cells (PBMCs), sampled when the disease was refractory, from a patient treated with antithyroid drugs. The DNA is TGTGCCAGCAGCTTAGTGGGGGTAGGTCAGCCCCAGCATTTT. Translated, this gives CASSLVGVGQPQHF.